This T cell receptor beta chain was captured in a study of blood T cell repertoires in COVID-19. Patients from Seattle were sampled longitudinally, starting during active infection. The CDR3 runs to 13 residues. V was shortened by 4 bases and J by 4 bases, with 10 bases between the two germline ends. In germline, CDR1 is GTSNPN, CDR2 SVGIG (reference sequence). This table comes from immunoSEQ multiplex PCR, and its TCRdb copy is limited to in-frame clones, with some not included. Of approximately 140,000 clones in the sample, 84% were seen once. The clonotype was recovered from a man aged 25-40 years with COVID-19, enrolled during active disease. The chain is built from TRBV30 and TRBJ1-4, with D perhaps matching TRBD1 (5 bases). The specimen was peripheral blood. The CDR3 is CAWTRQGNEKLFF. The CDR3 bases are TGTGCCTGGACTCGGCAGGGTAATGAAAAACTGTTTTTT. The full variable domain, with the rest looked up from reference TRBV30 and TRBJ1-4, is SQTIHQWPATLVQPVGSPLSLECTVEGTSNPNLYWYRQAAGRGLQLLFYSVGIGQISSEVPQNLSASRPQDRQFILSSKKLLLSDSGFYLCAWTRQGNEKLFFGSGTQLSVL.